Presented here are 18 T cell receptor beta chains from one specimen sequenced in a study of T cell responses to AZD1222 COVID-19 vaccine. Only in-frame clones appear in the TCRdb table, and some are missing; sequencing was by immunoSEQ multiplex PCR. This sample has about 94,000 clones, with nearly 90% found just once. The sample here was peripheral blood, taken on day 0 of AZD1222 vaccination. These receptors came from an adult in good health.

In nucleotides, the CDR3 is TGTGCCAGCAGCTTAGGTGTTCGTTTGAGAGAGACCCAGTACTTC. Translation: CASSLGVRLRETQYF. The chain couples TRBV7-2 to TRBJ2-5; D unclear. Trimming removed 1 base at V and 4 bases at J, with 13 bases between. The CDR3 extends over 15 amino acids. CDR1 is SGHTA, CDR2 FQGNSA, per germline.

This chain connects TRBV18 to TRBJ2-3; D uncertain. CDR3 size: 14 residues. The germline CDR1 and CDR2 sequences are KGHSH and LQKENI. V lost 3 bases and J lost 1, with 8 bases in between. CDR3 sequence: CASSPLGRTDTQYF. DNA for the CDR3: TGTGCCAGCTCACCGCTAGGTCGCACAGATACGCAGTATTTT.

In DNA form, the CDR3 reads TGTGCCAGCAGCCCCCTCGCGGGACAGGGGAACAATGAGCAGTTCTTC. Translated, it gives CASSPLAGQGNNEQFF. The chain joins TRBV3-1 (or the pseudogene TRBV3-2) to TRBJ2-1, with 10 positions matching TRBD1. CDR1 and CDR2 from the germline V gene are LGHDT and YNNKEL (reference sequence). Trimming took 4 bases from V and 5 from J; bases not matched to a gene: 8. The CDR3 covers 16 residues.

The chain joins TRBV11-2 to TRBJ2-1; TRBD2 aligns across 9 bases. V lost 5 bases, J lost 7 bases, and 15 bases stayed unmatched. This CDR3 is built from 17 residues. CDR1 SGHAT and CDR2 FQNNGV come from the germline V gene. The CDR3 DNA sequence: TGTGCCAGCAGCCAATACGAAACTAGCGGGTTCCGGAATGAGCAGTTCTTC. Translating it yields CASSQYETSGFRNEQFF.

This clone was seen just once. The chain links TRBV19 to TRBJ2-7; 12 nucleotides align to TRBD1. V lost 5 bases to trimming and J lost 6 bases; unmatched junction nucleotides: 8. This CDR3 region has 15 residues. Germline lookup yields CDR1 LNHDA and CDR2 SQIVND (reference sequence). CDR3 protein: CASSAWDRGLVEQYF. The CDR3 DNA reads as TGTGCCAGTAGTGCCTGGGACAGGGGGCTGGTCGAGCAGTACTTC.

The chain carries TRBV7-2 and TRBJ2-7, with 15 bases matching TRBD2. Looked up from germline, CDR1 is SGHTA and CDR2 is FQGNSA. V was pared by 8 bases and J by 4 bases, with 3 bases of the junction left unmatched. This CDR3 spans 14 amino acids. The DNA for the CDR3 is TGTGCCAGCGGACTAGCGGGGGGGAGGTACGAGCAGTACTTC. Translation: CASGLAGGRYEQYF. Based on the CDR3 plus reference TRBV7-2 and TRBJ2-7, the full variable domain is GAGVSQSPSNKVTEKGKDVELRCDPISGHTALYWYRQSLGQGLEFLIYFQGNSAPDKSGLPSDRFSAERTGGSVSTLTIQRTQQEDSAVYLCASGLAGGRYEQYFGPGTRLTVT.

V usage is TRBV18 and J usage is TRBJ2-2; 8 positions match TRBD2. Germline assignment: CDR1 KGHSH and CDR2 LQKENI. The CDR3 is made up of 17 amino acids. With 1 base clipped from V and 0 bases from J, the junction kept 4 bases outside the gene matches. CDR3 sequence: CASSPLGSGANTGELFF. CDR3 nucleotide sequence: TGTGCCAGCTCACCACTTGGTAGCGGGGCGAACACCGGGGAGCTGTTTTTT. Full variable domain (remainder filled in from reference TRBV18 and TRBJ2-2): NAGVMQNPRHLVRRRGQEARLRCSPMKGHSHVYWYRQLPEEGLKFMVYLQKENIIDESGMPKERFSAEFPKEGPSILRIQQVVRGDSAAYFCASSPLGSGANTGELFFGEGSRLTVL.

The V and J genes are TRBV4-2 and TRBJ1-2; D is ambiguous. This CDR3 comprises 15 residues. Germline V gene data show CDR1 as LGHNA and CDR2 as YNFKEQ. Deletions cut 0 bases from V and 8 bases from J, with 16 bases between. CDR3 amino acids: CASSQELDGTFGYTF. The CDR3 region has the DNA TGTGCCAGCAGCCAAGAATTGGACGGAACCTTCGGCTACACCTTC.

The chain links TRBV6-2 or TRBV6-3 to TRBJ1-1, with 7 positions matching TRBD1. The J segment lost 1 base and the V segment lost 5 bases, leaving 4 bases of the junction unmatched. Germline V lookup: CDR1 MNHEY, CDR2 SVGEGT. The CDR3 has 14 residues. The CDR3 here is CASSPQGKNTEAFF. The CDR3 DNA reads TGTGCCAGCAGTCCACAGGGGAAGAACACTGAAGCTTTCTTT.

This clone was seen only once. J is TRBJ1-1 and V is TRBV25-1, with a possible D match to TRBD1 (5 bases). The CDR3 consists of 13 residues. Germline CDR1 and CDR2: MGHDK and SYGVNS. The ends were cut back, 4 bases at V and 4 bases at J, with 10 bases in the middle. The CDR3 DNA follows: TGTGCCAGCAGTGGAAGGGGCGGCACTGAAGCTTTCTTT. It yields the protein CASSGRGGTEAFF.

The chain couples TRBV5-1 to TRBJ2-3; 9 positions match TRBD1. Trimming removed 4 bases from V and 14 bases from J; junction bases left unmatched: 20. There are 16 residues in the CDR3. Germline V CDR1 and CDR2: SGHRS, YFSETQ. The CDR3 loop reads CASSRQGTGFAVLRYF. Written as DNA, the CDR3 is TGCGCCAGCAGCCGGCAGGGGACAGGGTTTGCCGTTTTGCGGTATTTT.

This sequence joins TRBV7-3 and TRBJ2-2, with D possibly being TRBD1 (6 bases). Trimming cost V 8 bases and J 1 base, with 17 bases left between them. This CDR3 spans 16 amino acids. CDR1 SGHTA and CDR2 FQGTGA come from the germline V gene. CDR3 amino acids: CASSLHGTQNTGELFF. In DNA, the CDR3 is TGTGCCAGCTCACTCCACGGGACACAGAACACCGGGGAGCTGTTTTTT.

This sequence joins TRBV12-3 or TRBV12-4 and TRBJ1-1; D is unclear. V was clipped by 2 bases and J by 1 base, with 5 bases between them. CDR3 size: 13 residues. CDR3 sequence: CASSLSANTEAFF. DNA for the CDR3: TGTGCCAGCAGTTTATCGGCGAACACTGAAGCTTTCTTT.

The chain employs TRBV5-6 and TRBJ2-2, with TRBD2 matching over 7 bases. This CDR3 is 15 amino acids long. Germline-derived CDR1 and CDR2 are SGHDT and YYEEEE. V shed 6 bases, J shed 1 base, and the junction held 6 bases outside the gene matches. The CDR3: CASTLRGGNTGELFF. CDR3 DNA: TGTGCCAGCACCCTGCGCGGGGGGAACACCGGGGAGCTGTTTTTT. Full variable domain (missing parts from reference TRBV5-6 and TRBJ2-2): DAGVTQSPTHLIKTRGQQVTLRCSPKSGHDTVSWYQQALGQGPQFIFQYYEEEERQRGNFPDRFSGHQFPNYSSELNVNALLLGDSALYLCASTLRGGNTGELFFGEGSRLTVL.

As for this clone: The identical CDR3 is also encoded by other nucleotide sequences in the sample. This chain joins TRBV6-1 and TRBJ1-2; possible D gene TRBD1, 6 bases. V dropped 1 base and J dropped 6 bases, with 9 bases sitting between them. Looked up from germline, CDR1 is MNHNS and CDR2 is SASEGT. The CDR3 is 13 amino acids. The CDR3 region is CASSEEAGDGYTF. CDR3 nucleotides: TGTGCCAGCAGTGAAGAGGCAGGGGATGGCTACACCTTC.

This clone was seen more than once but under ten times. The V call is TRBV27, the J call TRBJ2-3; D possibly corresponds to TRBD1 (6 bases). The CDR3 extends over 16 amino acids. CDR1 and CDR2 from the germline V gene are MNHEY and SMNVEV (reference sequence). V was trimmed by 2 bases and J by 7 bases, leaving 19 bases between them. CDR3 region: CASSLGRRLTGYTQYF. The CDR3, as DNA: TGTGCCAGCAGTTTAGGCAGACGGCTAACAGGGTATACGCAGTATTTT.

V and J are TRBV7-9 and TRBJ2-3; TRBD1 agrees at 8 bases. Looked up from germline, CDR1 is SEHNR and CDR2 is FQNEAQ (reference sequence). After removal of 3 bases from V and 4 bases from J, the junction contained 3 bases not matched to a gene. This CDR3 contains 14 residues. This CDR3 reads CASSFGQGADTQYF. The CDR3 nucleotides are TGTGCCAGCAGCTTCGGACAGGGAGCAGATACGCAGTATTTT. Drawing the rest from reference TRBV7-9 and TRBJ2-3, the complete variable domain is DTGVSQNPRHKITKRGQNVTFRCDPISEHNRLYWYRQTLGQGPEFLTYFQNEAQLEKSRLLSDRFSAERPKGSFSTLEIQRTEQGDSAMYLCASSFGQGADTQYFGPGTRLTVL.

V gene TRBV6-5 combines with J gene TRBJ1-2; perhaps TRBD1 as D (5 bases). The CDR3 spans 12 residues. Per the germline V gene, CDR1 is MNHEY and CDR2 is SVGAGI. V was trimmed by 7 bases and J by 8 bases, leaving 14 bases between them. The CDR3 sequence is CASTPQGGGYTF. The CDR3 nucleotides read TGTGCCAGCACTCCGCAGGGAGGAGGCTACACCTTC.